This T cell receptor (beta chain) was identified during a study of blood T cell repertoires in COVID-19. Study at large: The United States, Italy and Spain were the sources of the acute and convalescent COVID-19 samples. T cells, B-cell-depleted T cells, or PBMCs provided the cDNA or gDNA that served as material.

In the authors' workflow: Amplification from reference gene primers served as the basis for estimated nucleated cell counts. Only in-frame clones appear in the TCRdb table, and some are missing; sequencing was by immunoSEQ multiplex PCR. The V and J calls and the clone size are those of that table, but D and trimming were determined from the DNA. In the table there are 200,000 to 250,000 clones, 80% to 90% of which are singletons. Individuals drawn from approximately 26 US areas were about 18 to 95 years old. The germline gives CDR1 SGHVS, CDR2 FNYEAQ. The CDR3 contains 18 residues. Losses at the gene ends were 1 base for V and 3 bases for J; bases not matched to a gene: 11. The sample holds a few counts of this clone.

The V and J genes are TRBV7-6 and TRBJ1-4; TRBD1 aligns across 7 bases. The sequence derives from a woman in her forties with acute COVID-19. Specimen: PBMCs or T cells enriched from blood (not recorded which). For the CDR3, the DNA is TGTGCCAGCAGCTTAGTCGGTAGTGGGGGGACAGCTAATGAAAAACTGTTTTTT. Translated: CASSLVGSGGTANEKLFF.